The T cell receptor beta chain under discussion was sequenced for a study of T cells expressing NK-cell markers. The TCR beta cDNA came from 5'RACE template switching with UMIs. TCRdb re-called the 5' RACE reads and catalogs CDR3 proteins one per entry, DNA excluded. The table gives around 550,000 distinct CDR3 sequences; the top ten clones make up 3.5% to 4.5% of it. The CDR3 sequence is 16 residues long. Germline CDR1 reads MNHEY; CDR2 reads SVGEGT. The genes are TRBV6-2 or TRBV6-3 and TRBJ2-2; the TCRdb D gene call, TRBD1, has no DNA to confirm it. The specimen sequenced was blood T cells: a sorted CD56 or NKG2C T cell subset, CD4+ or CD8+ T cells, or bulk PBMC T cells (not recorded which). This TCR derives from a man aged 18 to 30 in good health. The chain's CDR3 is CASSYRTGGDSGELFF.